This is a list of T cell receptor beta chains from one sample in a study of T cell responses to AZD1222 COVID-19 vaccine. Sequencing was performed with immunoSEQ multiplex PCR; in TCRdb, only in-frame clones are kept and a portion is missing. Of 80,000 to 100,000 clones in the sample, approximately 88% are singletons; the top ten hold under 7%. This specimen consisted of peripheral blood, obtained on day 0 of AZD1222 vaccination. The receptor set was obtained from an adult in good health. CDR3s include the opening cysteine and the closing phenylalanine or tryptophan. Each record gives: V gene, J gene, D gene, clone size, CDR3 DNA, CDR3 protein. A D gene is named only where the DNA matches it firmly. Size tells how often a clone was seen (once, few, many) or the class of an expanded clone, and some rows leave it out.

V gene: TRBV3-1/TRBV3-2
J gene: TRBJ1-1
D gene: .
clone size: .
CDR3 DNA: TGTGCCAGCAGCCCGAATACAGGGACCACTGAAGCTTTCTTT
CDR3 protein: CASSPNTGTTEAFF

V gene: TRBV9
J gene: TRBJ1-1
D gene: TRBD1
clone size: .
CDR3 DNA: TGTGCCAGCAGCGCCCAGACAGGGGGCCTTTCTGAAGCTTTCTTT
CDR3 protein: CASSAQTGGLSEAFF

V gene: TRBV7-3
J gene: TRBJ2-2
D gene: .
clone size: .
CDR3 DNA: TGTGCCAGCAGCTTTGGTGGGGAACGCACCGGGGAGCTGTTTTTT
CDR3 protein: CASSFGGERTGELFF

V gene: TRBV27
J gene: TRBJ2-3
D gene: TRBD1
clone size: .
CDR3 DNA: TGTGCCAGCAGTAGATACGGACAGGGGGCCTACACAGATACGCAGTATTTT
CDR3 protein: CASSRYGQGAYTDTQYF

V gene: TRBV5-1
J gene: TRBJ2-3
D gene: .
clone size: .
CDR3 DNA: TGCGCCAGCAGCAGGGCAGGGGAGAGAACAGATACGCAGTATTTT
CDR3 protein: CASSRAGERTDTQYF

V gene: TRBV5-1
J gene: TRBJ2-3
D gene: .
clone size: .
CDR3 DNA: TGCGCCAGCAGCACCCGCTGGGTCGGTGATATAGCTTACACAGATACGCAGTATTTT
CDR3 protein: CASSTRWVGDIAYTDTQYF

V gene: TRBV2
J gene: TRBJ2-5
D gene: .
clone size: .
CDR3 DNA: TGTGCCAGCAGGGCGTGGATGGAAAACCAAGAGACCCAGTACTTC
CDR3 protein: CASRAWMENQETQYF

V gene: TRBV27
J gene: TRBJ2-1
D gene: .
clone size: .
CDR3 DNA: TGTGCCAGCAGTTTATCGTCTGGGGTGGAGCAGTTCTTC
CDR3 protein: CASSLSSGVEQFF

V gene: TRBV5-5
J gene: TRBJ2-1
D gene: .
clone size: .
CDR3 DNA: TGTGCCAGCAGCTTACTACCGTCTGATGAGCAGTTCTTC
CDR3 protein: CASSLLPSDEQFF

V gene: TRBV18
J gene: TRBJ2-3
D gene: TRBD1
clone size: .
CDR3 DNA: TGTGCCAGCTCTCCGACAGGGGTGACAGATACGCAGTATTTT
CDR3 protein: CASSPTGVTDTQYF

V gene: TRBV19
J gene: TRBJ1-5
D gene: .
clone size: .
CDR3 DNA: TGTGCCAGTAGTAGCGGCGGAGGGTCGGGCAATCAGCCCCAGCATTTT
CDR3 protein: CASSSGGGSGNQPQHF

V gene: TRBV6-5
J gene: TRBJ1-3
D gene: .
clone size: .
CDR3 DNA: TGTGCCAGCAGTTACTCTGGGAGCTCTGGAAACACCATATATTTT
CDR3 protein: CASSYSGSSGNTIYF

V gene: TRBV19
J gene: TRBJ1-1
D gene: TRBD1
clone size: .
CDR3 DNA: TGTGCCAGTAGTGTCCAGGGGGAGAACACTGAAGCTTTCTTT
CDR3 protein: CASSVQGENTEAFF

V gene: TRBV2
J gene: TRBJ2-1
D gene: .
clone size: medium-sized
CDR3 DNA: TGTGCCAGCAGTCTGGACGACAATGAGCAGTTCTTC
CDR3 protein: CASSLDDNEQFF

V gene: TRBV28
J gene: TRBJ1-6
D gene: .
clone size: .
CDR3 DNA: TGTGCCGGGTCGTCCTATAATTCACCCCTCCACTTT
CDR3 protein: CAGSSYNSPLHF

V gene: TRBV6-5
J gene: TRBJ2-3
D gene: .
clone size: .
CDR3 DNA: TGTGCCAGCAGTTACTCCGCTAGCCGTGGCACAGATACGCAGTATTTT
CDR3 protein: CASSYSASRGTDTQYF

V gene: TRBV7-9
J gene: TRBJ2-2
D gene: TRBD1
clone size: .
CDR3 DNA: TGTGCCAGCAGCTCCCGGGACAGGGGGCATGGGGCCGGGGAGCTGTTTTTT
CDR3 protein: CASSSRDRGHGAGELFF

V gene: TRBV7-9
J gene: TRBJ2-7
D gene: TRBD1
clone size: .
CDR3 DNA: TGTGCCAGCAGCTTAGGACAGGGAGTCTCCTACGAGCAGTACTTC
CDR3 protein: CASSLGQGVSYEQYF

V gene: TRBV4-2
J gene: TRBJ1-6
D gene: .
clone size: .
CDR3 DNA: TGTGCCACCACTACAGGGCGAGGGGGAAATTCACCCCTCCACTTT
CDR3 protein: CATTTGRGGNSPLHF

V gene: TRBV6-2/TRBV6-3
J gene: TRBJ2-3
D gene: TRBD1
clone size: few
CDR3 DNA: TGTGCCAGCAGTCGACGACAGGGTGGCTCCGATACGCAGTATTTT
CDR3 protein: CASSRRQGGSDTQYF

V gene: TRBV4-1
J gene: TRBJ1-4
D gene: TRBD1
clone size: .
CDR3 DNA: TGCGCCAGCAGCCAGGGGACAGGGGAGGAAAAACTGTTTTTT
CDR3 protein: CASSQGTGEEKLFF

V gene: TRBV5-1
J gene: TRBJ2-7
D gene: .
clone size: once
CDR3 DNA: TGCGCCAGCAGCTTGGAACAGGGCTACGAGCAGTACTTC
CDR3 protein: CASSLEQGYEQYF

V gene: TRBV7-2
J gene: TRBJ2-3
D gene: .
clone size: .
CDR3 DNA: TGTGCCAGCAGAAGGGGGGGCACCACCCCAGATACGCAGTATTTT
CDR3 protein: CASRRGGTTPDTQYF

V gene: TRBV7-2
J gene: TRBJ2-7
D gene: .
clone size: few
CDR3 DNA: TGTGCCAGCAGCTTAGATTGGACAGAGACCTACGAGCAGTACTTC
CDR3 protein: CASSLDWTETYEQYF

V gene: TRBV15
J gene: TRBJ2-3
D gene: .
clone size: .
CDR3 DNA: TGTGCCACCAGCAGAGTGGCCAGCACAGATACGCAGTATTTT
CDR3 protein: CATSRVASTDTQYF

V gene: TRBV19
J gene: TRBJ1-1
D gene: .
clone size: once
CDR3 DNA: TGTGCCAGTAGTACTGACAGTCGGACTGAAGCTTTCTTT
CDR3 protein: CASSTDSRTEAFF

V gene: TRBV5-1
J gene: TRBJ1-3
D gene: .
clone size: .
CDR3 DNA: TGCGCCAGCAGCTCCCAAGGCCTATCTGGAAACACCATATATTTT
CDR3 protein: CASSSQGLSGNTIYF

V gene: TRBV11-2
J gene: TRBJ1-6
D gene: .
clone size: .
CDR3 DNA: TGTGCCAGCACCCTCGTAGGGGCAGCGAATTCACCCCTCCACTTT
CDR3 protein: CASTLVGAANSPLHF

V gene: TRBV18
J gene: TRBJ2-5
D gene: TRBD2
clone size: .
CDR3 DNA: TGTGCCAGCTCACCACCACAAAATCTAGCGGGAAAGACCCAGTACTTC
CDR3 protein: CASSPPQNLAGKTQYF

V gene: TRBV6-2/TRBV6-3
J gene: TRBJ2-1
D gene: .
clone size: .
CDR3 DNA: TGTGCCAGCAGTTACTCACGACAGGTAAAGTTCTTC
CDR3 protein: CASSYSRQVKFF

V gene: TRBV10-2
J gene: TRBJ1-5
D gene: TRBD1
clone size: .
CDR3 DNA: TGCGCCAGCAGAGGGGACAGAGCTGAGCCCCAGCATTTT
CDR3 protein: CASRGDRAEPQHF

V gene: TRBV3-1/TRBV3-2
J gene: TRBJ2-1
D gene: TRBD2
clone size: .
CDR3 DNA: TGTGCCAGCAGCTCCGGGACTAGCGGGAGTAAAGGGAAATTATATGGTTACAATGAGCAGTTCTTC
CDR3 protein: CASSSGTSGSKGKLYGYNEQFF

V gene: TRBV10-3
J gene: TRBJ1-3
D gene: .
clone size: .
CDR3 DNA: TGTGCCATCAGGGACAGTGGCTCTGGAAACACCATATATTTT
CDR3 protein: CAIRDSGSGNTIYF

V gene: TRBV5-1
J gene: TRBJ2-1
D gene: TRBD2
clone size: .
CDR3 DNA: TGCGCCAGCAGCCCCGGACTAGCGGGAGGAAATGAGCAGTTCTTC
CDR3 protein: CASSPGLAGGNEQFF

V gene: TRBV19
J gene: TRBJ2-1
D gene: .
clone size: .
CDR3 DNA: TGTGCCAGTAGTAAGGCGGAATCCTACAATGAGCAGTTCTTC
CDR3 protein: CASSKAESYNEQFF

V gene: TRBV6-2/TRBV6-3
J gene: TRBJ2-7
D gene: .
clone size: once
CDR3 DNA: TGTGCCAGCAGTTCCCCCCTAGGGCGGGACTCCTACGAGCAGTACTTC
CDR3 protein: CASSSPLGRDSYEQYF

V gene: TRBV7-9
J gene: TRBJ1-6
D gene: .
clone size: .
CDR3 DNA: TGTGCCAGCAGGCCAAACCTCCGGGACACGAATAATTCACCCCTCCACTTT
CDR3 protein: CASRPNLRDTNNSPLHF

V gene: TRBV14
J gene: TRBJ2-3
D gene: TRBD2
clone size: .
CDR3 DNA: TGTGCCAGCAGCCAAGGTGCTAGCGGAAAGGGTACGCAGTATTTT
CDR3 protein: CASSQGASGKGTQYF

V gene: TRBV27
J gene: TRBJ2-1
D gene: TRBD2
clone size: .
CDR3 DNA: TGTGCCAGCAGTTTAGGACTAGCGGGTTCCAATGAGCAGTTCTTC
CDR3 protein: CASSLGLAGSNEQFF

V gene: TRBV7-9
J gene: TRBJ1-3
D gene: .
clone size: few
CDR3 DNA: TGTGCCAGCAGCTTAGCAATCGGACCTCGGAACACCATATATTTT
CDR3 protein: CASSLAIGPRNTIYF

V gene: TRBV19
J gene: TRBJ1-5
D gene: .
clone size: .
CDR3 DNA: TGTGCCAGTACCGAATACAGGGTTGGACAGCCCCAGCATTTT
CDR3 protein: CASTEYRVGQPQHF

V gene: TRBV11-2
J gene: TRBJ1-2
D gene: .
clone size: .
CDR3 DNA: TGTGCCAGCAGCTTAGATGTGGGGAATGGCTACACCTTC
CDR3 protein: CASSLDVGNGYTF

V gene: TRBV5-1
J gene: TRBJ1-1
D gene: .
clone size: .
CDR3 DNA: TGCGCCAGCAGCTTGGTCGGGCAGGGAGGTGCTTTCTTT
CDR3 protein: CASSLVGQGGAFF

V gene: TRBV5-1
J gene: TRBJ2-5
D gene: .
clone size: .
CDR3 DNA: TGCGCCAGCAGCTTGGTTGGCGGGGACCAAGAGACCCAGTACTTC
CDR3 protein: CASSLVGGDQETQYF

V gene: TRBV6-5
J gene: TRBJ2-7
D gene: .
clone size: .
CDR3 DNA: TGTGCCAGCACATTAGCACCCCTCTACGAGCAGTACTTC
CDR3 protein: CASTLAPLYEQYF

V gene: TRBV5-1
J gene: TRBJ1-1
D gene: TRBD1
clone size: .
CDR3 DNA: TGCGCCAGCAGACCGAGACAGGGAACGTTTGATGAAGCTTTCTTT
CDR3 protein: CASRPRQGTFDEAFF

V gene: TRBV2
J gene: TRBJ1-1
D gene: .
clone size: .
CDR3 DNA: TGTGCCAGCAGTGAAGACGGGCCAGGATCGTTGAACACTGAAGCTTTCTTT
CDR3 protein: CASSEDGPGSLNTEAFF

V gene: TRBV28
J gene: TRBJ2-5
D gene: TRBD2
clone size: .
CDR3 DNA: TGTGCCAGCAGTTTTGACCCAAGACTAGCCGACGAAATACCTCAAGAGACCCAGTACTTC
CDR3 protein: CASSFDPRLADEIPQETQYF

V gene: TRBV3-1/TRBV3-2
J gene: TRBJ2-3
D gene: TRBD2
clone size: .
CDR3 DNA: TGTGCCAGCAAGACTAGCGGGAGCGGAGATACGCAGTATTTT
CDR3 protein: CASKTSGSGDTQYF

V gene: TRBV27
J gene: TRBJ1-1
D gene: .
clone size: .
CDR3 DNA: TGTGCCAGCAGTTTAGGGGGGCATACTTTAAACACTGAAGCTTTCTTT
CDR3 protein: CASSLGGHTLNTEAFF

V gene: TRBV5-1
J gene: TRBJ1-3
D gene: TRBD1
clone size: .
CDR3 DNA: TGCGCCAGCAGCTCCGGGACAGGGCCCACTAACTCTGGAAACACCATATATTTT
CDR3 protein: CASSSGTGPTNSGNTIYF

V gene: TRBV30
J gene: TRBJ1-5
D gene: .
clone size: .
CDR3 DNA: TGTGCCTGGAGTGTAAATTTCGGACAGCGCAATCAGCCCCAGCATTTT
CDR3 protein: CAWSVNFGQRNQPQHF

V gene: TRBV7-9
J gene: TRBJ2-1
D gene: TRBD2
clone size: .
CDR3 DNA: TGTGCCAGCAGCCCGAAACTAGCGGGAGGGCCGGGGAGTGAGCAGTTCTTC
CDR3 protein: CASSPKLAGGPGSEQFF

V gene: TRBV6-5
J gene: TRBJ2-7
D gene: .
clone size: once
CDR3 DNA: TGTGCCAGCAGCAGGGGCTACGAGCAGTACTTC
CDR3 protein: CASSRGYEQYF

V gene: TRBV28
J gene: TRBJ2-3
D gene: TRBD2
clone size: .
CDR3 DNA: TGTGCCAGCAGACTACTAGCGGAACTCACAGATACGCAGTATTTT
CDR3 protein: CASRLLAELTDTQYF

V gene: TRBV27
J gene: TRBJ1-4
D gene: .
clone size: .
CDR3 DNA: TGTGCCAGCAGTCCGGGCTTCAGCGCAACTAATGAAAAACTGTTTTTT
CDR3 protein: CASSPGFSATNEKLFF

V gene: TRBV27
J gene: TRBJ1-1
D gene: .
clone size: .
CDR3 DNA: TGTGCCAGCAGTTTAAGATCGGGGGTAGGGACTGAAGCTTTCTTT
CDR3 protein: CASSLRSGVGTEAFF

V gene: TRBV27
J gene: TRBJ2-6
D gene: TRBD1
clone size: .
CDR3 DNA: TGTGCCAGCAGTTTACAGACAGGGGCTGGGGCCAACGTCCTGACTTTC
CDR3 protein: CASSLQTGAGANVLTF

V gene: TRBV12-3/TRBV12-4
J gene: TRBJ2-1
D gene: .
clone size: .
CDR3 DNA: TGTGCCAGCAGCCTTACCTCGAATGAGCAGTTCTTC
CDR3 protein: CASSLTSNEQFF